The clone carrying this T cell receptor (beta chain) was found once. This record belongs to a study of cytomegalovirus exposure and HLA in healthy donors. The CDR3 loop spans 14 amino acids. The germline V gene encodes CDR1 GTSNPN and CDR2 SVGIG (reference sequence). Trimming stripped 3 bases from V and 2 bases from J, with 10 bases between. In the PCR, 60 Vbeta and 13 Jbeta primers were used. Libraries were prepared by immunoSEQ multiplex PCR; TCRdb keeps only in-frame clonotypes and omits some of them. This sample carries approximately 240,000 clones, 70% to 85% of them seen once, and the ten largest clones take about 0.58%.

The chain recombines TRBV30 with TRBJ1-4, with D perhaps matching TRBD1 (6 bases). Sequenced: PBMCs. The TCR originated in a woman aged 40 to 50 in good health and CMV-seronegative. The DNA of the CDR3 is TGTGCCTGGAGCCCAGGGGTTACTAATGAAAAACTGTTTTTT. Protein product: CAWSPGVTNEKLFF.